A single sample gave rise to the 7 T cell receptor beta chains below, sequenced in a study of T-cell reconstitution after alpha-beta-depleted transplantation in children. TCRbeta library construction was performed incorporating unique molecular identifiers. TCRdb independently ran MiXCR on the PCR reads; one entry per CDR3 protein. The data contain about 610,000 distinct CDR3 sequences, about 10% of them singletons. This specimen consisted of PBMCs from the stem cell graft donor, obtained from the stem cell graft. The receptor source for this set is a human donor who donated a stem cell graft to a child with acute myeloid leukemia.

This clonotype has a handful of counts. The chain has TRBV7-9 and TRBJ2-3, with D hard to call. This CDR3 region has 14 residues. Germline V gene lookup returns CDR1 SEHNR and CDR2 FQNEAQ (reference sequence). V was trimmed by 4 bases and J by 2 bases, leaving 10 bases between them. The chain's CDR3 is CASSSQSFTDTQYF. The CDR3 nucleotides read TGTGCCAGCAGCTCCCAATCATTCACAGATACGCAGTATTTT.

Ten or more counts support this clonotype. The rearrangement links TRBV15 to TRBJ2-1; D is possibly TRBD1 (5 bases). The ends were cut back, 1 base at V and 6 bases at J, with 10 bases in the middle. The germline gives CDR1 LNHNV, CDR2 YYDKDF (reference sequence). The CDR3 contains 14 residues. The CDR3 protein is CATSRVTGINEQFF. The CDR3 DNA sequence: TGTGCCACCAGCAGAGTAACAGGTATCAATGAGCAGTTCTTC.

Many counts were recorded for this clonotype. V gene TRBV28 combines with J gene TRBJ2-5; TRBD2 matches at 8 bases. V lost 3 bases to trimming and J lost 5 bases; unmatched junction nucleotides: 8. This CDR3 is 15 amino acids long. The germline CDR1 and CDR2 sequences are MDHEN and SYDVKM. The CDR3 nucleotides are TGTGCCAGCAGTTTCCAGCGGGAGATCGTGGAGACCCAGTACTTC. Protein product: CASSFQREIVETQYF.

This clonotype was seen at least ten times. This chain connects TRBV29-1 to TRBJ2-3; TRBD1 matches 7 bases. The length of the CDR3 is 15 residues. Germline V gives CDR1 SQVTM, CDR2 ANQGSEA. Trimming removed 6 bases from V and 7 bases from J; junction bases left unmatched: 16. The CDR3: CSVAPGQSFTNTQYF. The CDR3 nucleotides read TGCAGCGTGGCCCCGGGACAGTCTTTTACGAATACGCAGTATTTT.

The chain joins TRBV6-1 to TRBJ2-2; D is undetermined. V lost 6 bases to trimming and J lost 4 bases, with 12 bases between them. The CDR3 consists of 14 residues. Germline CDR1 is MNHNS and CDR2 is SASEGT. The CDR3 here is CASSKGRLTGELFF. For the CDR3, the DNA is TGTGCCAGCAGCAAAGGACGTCTCACCGGGGAGCTGTTTTTT.

This clonotype turned up a few times. V and J are TRBV4-2 and TRBJ1-2, with D possibly matching TRBD1 (5 bases). There are 12 residues in the CDR3. Trimming took 1 base from V and 6 from J, leaving 6 bases between them. Germline CDR1 is LGHNA and CDR2 is YNFKEQ. The CDR3 DNA reads TGTGCCAGCAGCCAAGGAGGGGATGGCTACACCTTC. It specifies CASSQGGDGYTF.

This clonotype was recorded at least ten times. The genes are TRBV7-2 and TRBJ2-2; D remains unclear. Germline V gene data show CDR1 as SGHTA and CDR2 as FQGNSA. The CDR3 consists of 13 residues. V was pared by 6 bases and J by 4 bases, with 9 bases between. CDR3 bases: TGTGCCAGCAGTATCCGCGGCACCGGGGAGCTGTTTTTT. This translates into CASSIRGTGELFF.